What follows describes a single TCR beta chain. Its antigen is as yet unknown. The CDR3 runs to 14 residues. Trimming took off 4 bases at V and 2 bases at J, with 11 bases between the two ends. Looked up from germline, CDR1 is SGHDN and CDR2 is FVKESK. This sample was taken from a study of T cells in localized non-small cell lung cancer. Study-wide results and limits: Uninvolved adjacent lung showed peak T cell clonality, exceeding tumor. Within adjacent lung there appeared a median approximately 57 of the top 100 tumor clones. A denser population of T cells in blood accompanied longer overall survival.

The method was immunoSEQ multiplex PCR; TCRdb's version includes in-frame clones alone and lacks a portion of them. The repertoire holds approximately 2,700 clones, with around 30% as singletons. The chain carries TRBV14 and TRBJ2-5; D unresolved. The sequence derives from a woman between 40 and 69 years old with stage I lung adenocarcinoma. Here the sequenced sample was lung tumor tissue, taken before any cancer treatment. This chain's CDR3 is CASSPHRPQETQYF. In nucleotides, the CDR3 is TGTGCCAGCAGCCCCCATAGACCTCAAGAGACCCAGTACTTC. The variable domain in full, with the rest retrieved from reference TRBV14 and TRBJ2-5, is EAGVTQFPSHSVIEKGQTVTLRCDPISGHDNLYWYRRVMGKEIKFLLHFVKESKQDESGMPNNRFLAERTGGTYSTLKVQPAELEDSGVYFCASSPHRPQETQYFGPGTRLLVL.